This T cell receptor (beta chain) appears in the sequencing data of a study of cytomegalovirus exposure and HLA in healthy donors. Study summary: The 120 validation repertoires matched the roughly 700 first-cohort repertoires in platform, a later analysis reported.

Comment on this clone: Its specificity is not known.

Germline assignment: CDR1 SGDLS and CDR2 YYNGEE. The length of the CDR3 is 16 residues. V was cut by 3 bases and J by 1 base, with 15 bases left in between. The donors were in the 120-subject validation cohort, distinct from the approximately 670-subject first cohort. Study-wide points: Reports described diagnosis of cytomegalovirus status by the classifier as highly specific and sensitive. A later analysis found first-cohort TCR clusters tended to co-occur in the 110 or so validation repertoires.

Profiling relied on immunoSEQ multiplex PCR, and the TCRdb table lists in-frame clones only, not all of them. The sample lists about 50,000 clones; around 90% were seen once. V and J are TRBV9 and TRBJ2-3; D unclear. This clonotype was sampled from a young man in good health and CMV-seronegative. Sequenced: PBMCs. The CDR3 DNA sequence: TGTGCCAGCAGCGCGACTCTTAGTATGGGCACAGATACGCAGTATTTT. Translating gives CASSATLSMGTDTQYF.